One and the same sample provided the 6 T cell receptor beta chains below, sequenced in a study of tumor-infiltrating lymphocytes in glioblastoma multiforme (dated by TCRdb to the late 2010s). Sequenced on an Illumina HiSeq 2500. A modified ARM-PCR protocol with multiple V-beta primers and a C-beta primer was used to build TCRB libraries from RNA via three nested multiplex PCR rounds. In-frame beta chains were kept once TCRdb had trimmed the public reads at Q25 with fastp and called clones with MiXCR. Rows matching on CDR3 protein sequence are summarized as one entry with the most common DNA and genes. The sample profile shows about 15,000 distinct CDR3 sequences; roughly two thirds of them were found once. Together, the top ten hold over 35% of the sample. Sequencing was carried out using brain tumor tissue. The receptor set was obtained from a male donor with glioblastoma.

On this clonotype itself: One end of the junction does not line up with germline, which may come from a read error. The chain has TRBV29-1 and TRBJ1-2; D is unresolved. CDR1 is SQVTM and CDR2 is ANQGSEA in the germline V gene. This CDR3 comprises 12 residues. Written as DNA, the CDR3 is TGCTGCGTTGAGGCCAGCAACTATCGCTACGCCTTC. This sequence encodes CCVEASNYRYAF. The full variable domain, with the rest looked up from reference TRBV29-1 and TRBJ1-2, is SAVISQKPSRDICQRGTSLTIQCQVDSQVTMMFWYRQQPGQSLTLIATANQGSEATYESGFVIDKFPISRPNLTFSTLTVSNMSPEDSSIYLCCVEASNYRYAFGSGTRLTVV.

The V gene is TRBV11-2, the J gene TRBJ2-2; D perhaps matches TRBD2 (5 bases). CDR1 is SGHAT and CDR2 is FQNNGV in the germline V gene. V lost 3 bases, J lost 5 bases, and 10 bases lay in between. The CDR3 length is 14 residues. In nucleotides, the CDR3 is TGTGCCAGCAGCTTTTGGACTGTAACCGGGGAGCTGTTTTTT. This translates into CASSFWTVTGELFF.

Of note for this clonotype: A read error may account for a junction end that differs from germline. The rearrangement uses TRBV11-3 and TRBJ2-1, with 10 bases fitting TRBD2. This CDR3 has 17 residues. Per germline, CDR1 SGHNT and CDR2 YENEEA. Here the CDR3 reads CAGSGGGLAGGQNEQFF. In nucleotides, the CDR3 is TGTGCCGGCAGCGGCGGGGGGTTAGCGGGAGGTCAGAATGAGCAGTTCTTC.

This clonotype showed up many times. The chain employs TRBV12-3 or TRBV12-4 and TRBJ2-7; D remains ambiguous. V lost 1 base to trimming and J lost 0 bases, with 1 base between them. CDR3 length: 12 residues. CDR3 nucleotides: TGTGCCAGCAGTTTAGGCTCCTACGAGCAGTACTTC. Translating gives CASSLGSYEQYF.

As for this clonotype: One end of the junction varies from germline; a read error may be responsible. The rearrangement links TRBV5-5 to TRBJ2-7; D possibly corresponds to TRBD1 (5 bases). The germline gives CDR1 SGHKS, CDR2 YYEKEE (reference sequence). CDR3 size: 15 residues. For the CDR3, the DNA is TGTACCAGCAGCTTGGGTATCAGGGCAGGCTACGAGCAGTACTTC. This translates into CTSSLGIRAGYEQYF.

This clonotype has at least ten counts. The chain recombines TRBV11-2 with TRBJ2-1; D perhaps matches TRBD2 (6 bases). CDR3 size: 15 residues. The V end was cut by 2 bases, the J end by 9 bases, with 17 bases between. In germline, CDR1 is SGHAT, CDR2 FQNNGV. The CDR3 DNA reads as TGTGCCAGCAGCTTACGTGGGGTTGGAGGGATTGAGCAGTTCTTC. Its translation: CASSLRGVGGIEQFF.